This T cell receptor (beta chain) came from a study of cytomegalovirus exposure and HLA in healthy donors. The V end was cut by 0 bases, the J end by 3 bases, with 15 bases between. Germline V CDR1 and CDR2: SGHRS, YFSETQ. This CDR3 is built from 17 residues. As concerns this clone: Its antigen is still unknown.

Both 60 Vbeta primers and 13 Jbeta primers went into the PCR. Method: immunoSEQ multiplex PCR; TCRdb's copy keeps in-frame clones and lacks some. The table has more than 130,000 clones, about 75% seen once. The study, taken as a whole, reports: Presence/absence comparisons presumed near-even sequencing depth among donors.

This TCR was sampled from a young man in good health and CMV-seronegative. Sequencing was performed on PBMCs. V gene TRBV5-1 combines with J gene TRBJ2-2; a weak D match, TRBD1 (5 bases). As DNA, the CDR3 is TGCGCCAGCAGCTTGGCCGGTCGCAGGGTGGACACCGGGGAGCTGTTTTTT. Translation gives CASSLAGRRVDTGELFF.